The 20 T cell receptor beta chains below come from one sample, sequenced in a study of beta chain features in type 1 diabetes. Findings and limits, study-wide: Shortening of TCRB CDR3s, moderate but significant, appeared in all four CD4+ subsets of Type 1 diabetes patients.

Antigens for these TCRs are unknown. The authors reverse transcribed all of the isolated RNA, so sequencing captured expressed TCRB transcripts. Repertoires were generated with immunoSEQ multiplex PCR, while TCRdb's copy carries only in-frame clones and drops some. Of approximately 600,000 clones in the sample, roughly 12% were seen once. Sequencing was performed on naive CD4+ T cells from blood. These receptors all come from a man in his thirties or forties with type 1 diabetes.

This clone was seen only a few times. The CDR3 loop reads CASSPGTKTGNTIYF. CDR3 DNA sequence: TGTGCCAGCTCACCCGGGACCAAAACTGGAAACACCATATATTTT. This chain uses TRBV18 with TRBJ1-3; TRBD1 is a possible D gene (5 bases). There are 15 residues in the CDR3. Germline V CDR1 and CDR2: KGHSH, LQKENI. Trimming took 3 bases from V and 2 from J, leaving 11 bases between them.

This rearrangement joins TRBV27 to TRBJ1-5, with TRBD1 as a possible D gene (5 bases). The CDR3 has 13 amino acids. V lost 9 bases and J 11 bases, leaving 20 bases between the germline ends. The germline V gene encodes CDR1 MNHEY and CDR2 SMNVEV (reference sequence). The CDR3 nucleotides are TGTGCCAGGCGGGTCGAGGGGCGAGGGGCCCAGCATTTT. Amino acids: CARRVEGRGAQHF.

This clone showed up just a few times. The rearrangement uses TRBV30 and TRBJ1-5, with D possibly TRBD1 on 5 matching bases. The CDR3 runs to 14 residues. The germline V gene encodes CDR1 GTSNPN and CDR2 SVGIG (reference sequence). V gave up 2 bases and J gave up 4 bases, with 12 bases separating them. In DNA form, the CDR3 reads TGTGCCTGGAGTTGGGCGGGGGGAAATCAGCCCCAGCATTTT. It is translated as CAWSWAGGNQPQHF. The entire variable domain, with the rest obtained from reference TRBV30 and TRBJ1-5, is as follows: SQTIHQWPATLVQPVGSPLSLECTVEGTSNPNLYWYRQAAGRGLQLLFYSVGIGQISSEVPQNLSASRPQDRQFILSSKKLLLSDSGFYLCAWSWAGGNQPQHFGDGTRLSIL.

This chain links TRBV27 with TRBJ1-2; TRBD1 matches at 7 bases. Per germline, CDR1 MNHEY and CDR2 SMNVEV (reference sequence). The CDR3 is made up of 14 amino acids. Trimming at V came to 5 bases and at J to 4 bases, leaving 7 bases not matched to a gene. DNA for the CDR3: TGTGCCAGCAGTGACCCGGGACAGAGCTATGGCTACACCTTC. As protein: CASSDPGQSYGYTF.

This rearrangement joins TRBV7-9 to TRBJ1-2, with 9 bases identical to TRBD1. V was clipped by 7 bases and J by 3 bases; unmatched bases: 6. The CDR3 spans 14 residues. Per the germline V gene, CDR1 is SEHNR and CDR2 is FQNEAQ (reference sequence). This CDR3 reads CASIADRGDYGYTF. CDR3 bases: TGTGCCAGCATCGCGGACAGGGGTGACTATGGCTACACCTTC.

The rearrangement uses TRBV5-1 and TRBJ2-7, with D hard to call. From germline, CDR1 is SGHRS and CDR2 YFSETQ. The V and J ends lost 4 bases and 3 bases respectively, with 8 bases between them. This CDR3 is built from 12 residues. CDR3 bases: TGCGCCAGCAGCCCCGATAACTACGAGCAGTACTTC. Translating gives CASSPDNYEQYF.

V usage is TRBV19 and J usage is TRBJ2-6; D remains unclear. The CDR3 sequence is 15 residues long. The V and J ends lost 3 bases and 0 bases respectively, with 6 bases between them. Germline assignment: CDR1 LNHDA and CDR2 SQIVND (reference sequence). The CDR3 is CASSIPGSGANVLTF. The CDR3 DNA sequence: TGTGCCAGTAGTATCCCGGGCTCTGGGGCCAACGTCCTGACTTTC.

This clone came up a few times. CDR3 sequence: CASSLRTSGDPQFF. In DNA form, the CDR3 reads TGTGCCAGCTCTCTTAGGACTAGCGGCGACCCGCAGTTCTTC. The chain employs TRBV18 and TRBJ2-1, with 10 bases matching TRBD2. V lost 6 bases and J lost 12; bases outside the gene matches: 11. Germline CDR1 KGHSH, CDR2 LQKENI. The CDR3 contains 14 residues.

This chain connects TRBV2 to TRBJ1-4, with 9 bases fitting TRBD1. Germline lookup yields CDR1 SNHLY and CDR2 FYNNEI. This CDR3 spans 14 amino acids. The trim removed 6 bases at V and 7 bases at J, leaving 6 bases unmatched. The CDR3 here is CASRADRGGEKLFF. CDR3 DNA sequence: TGTGCCAGCAGGGCGGACAGGGGTGGTGAAAAACTGTTTTTT.

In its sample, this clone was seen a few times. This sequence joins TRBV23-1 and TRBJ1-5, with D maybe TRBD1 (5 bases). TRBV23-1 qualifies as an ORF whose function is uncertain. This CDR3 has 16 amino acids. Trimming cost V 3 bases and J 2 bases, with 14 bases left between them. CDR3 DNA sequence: TGCGCCAGCAGTCAGGGGGGGAGGGCGCGCAATCAGCCCCAGCATTTT. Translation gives CASSQGGRARNQPQHF.

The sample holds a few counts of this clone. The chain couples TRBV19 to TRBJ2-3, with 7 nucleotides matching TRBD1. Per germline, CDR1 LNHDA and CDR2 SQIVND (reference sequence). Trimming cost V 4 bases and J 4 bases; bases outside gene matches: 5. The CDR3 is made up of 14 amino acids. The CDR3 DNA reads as TGTGCCAGTAGTAAGGGACAGCTTCCAGATACGCAGTATTTT. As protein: CASSKGQLPDTQYF.

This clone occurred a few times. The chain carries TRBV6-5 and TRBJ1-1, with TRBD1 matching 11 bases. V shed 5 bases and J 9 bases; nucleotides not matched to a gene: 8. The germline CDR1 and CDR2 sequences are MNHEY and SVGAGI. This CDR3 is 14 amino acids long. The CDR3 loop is CASSERGQGAKAFF. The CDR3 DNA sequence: TGTGCCAGCAGTGAACGAGGACAGGGGGCGAAAGCTTTCTTT.

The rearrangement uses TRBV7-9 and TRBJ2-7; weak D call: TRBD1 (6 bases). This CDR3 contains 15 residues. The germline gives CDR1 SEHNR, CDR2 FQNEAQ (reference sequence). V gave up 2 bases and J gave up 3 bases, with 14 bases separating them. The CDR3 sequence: CASSLRTGPNYEQYF. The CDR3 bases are TGTGCCAGCAGCTTAAGAACAGGGCCGAACTACGAGCAGTACTTC.

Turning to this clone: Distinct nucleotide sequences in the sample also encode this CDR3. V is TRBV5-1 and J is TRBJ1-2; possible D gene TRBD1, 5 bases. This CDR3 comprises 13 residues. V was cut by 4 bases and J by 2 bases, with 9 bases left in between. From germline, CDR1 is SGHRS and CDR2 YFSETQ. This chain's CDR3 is CASSLDRNYGYTF. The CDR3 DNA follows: TGCGCCAGCAGCCTCGACAGAAACTATGGCTACACCTTC.

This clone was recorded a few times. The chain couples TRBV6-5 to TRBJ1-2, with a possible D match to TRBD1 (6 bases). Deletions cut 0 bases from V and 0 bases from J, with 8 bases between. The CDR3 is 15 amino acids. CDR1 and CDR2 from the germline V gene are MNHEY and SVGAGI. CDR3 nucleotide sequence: TGTGCCAGCAGTTACTCGACAGGAACTAACTATGGCTACACCTTC. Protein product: CASSYSTGTNYGYTF.

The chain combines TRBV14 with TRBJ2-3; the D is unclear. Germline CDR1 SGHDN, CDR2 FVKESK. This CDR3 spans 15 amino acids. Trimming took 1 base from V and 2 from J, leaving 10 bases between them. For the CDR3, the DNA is TGTGCCAGCAGCCAAGTGGAACACATCACAGATACGCAGTATTTT. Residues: CASSQVEHITDTQYF.

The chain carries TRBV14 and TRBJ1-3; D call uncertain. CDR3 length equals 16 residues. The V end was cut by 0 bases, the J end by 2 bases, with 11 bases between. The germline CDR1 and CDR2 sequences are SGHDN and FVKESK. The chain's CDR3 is CASSQEGATAGNTIYF. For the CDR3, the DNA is TGTGCCAGCAGCCAAGAGGGCGCGACGGCTGGAAACACCATATATTTT.

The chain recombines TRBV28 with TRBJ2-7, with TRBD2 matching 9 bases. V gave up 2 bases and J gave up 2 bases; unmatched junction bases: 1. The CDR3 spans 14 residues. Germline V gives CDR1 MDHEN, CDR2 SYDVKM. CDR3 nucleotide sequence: TGTGCCAGCAGTTTACGCGGGGGGGCCTACGAGCAGTACTTC. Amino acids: CASSLRGGAYEQYF.

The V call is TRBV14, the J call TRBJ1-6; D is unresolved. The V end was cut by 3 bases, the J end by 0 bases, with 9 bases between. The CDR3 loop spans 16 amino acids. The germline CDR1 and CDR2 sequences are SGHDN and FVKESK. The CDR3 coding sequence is TGTGCCAGCAGCCATCTAGGGAGCTCCTATAATTCACCCCTCCACTTT. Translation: CASSHLGSSYNSPLHF.

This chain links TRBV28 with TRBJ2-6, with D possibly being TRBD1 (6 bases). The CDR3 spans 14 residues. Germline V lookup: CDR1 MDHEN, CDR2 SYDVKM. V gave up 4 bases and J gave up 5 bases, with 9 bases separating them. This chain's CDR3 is CASSSQGWANVLTF. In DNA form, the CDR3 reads TGTGCCAGCAGTTCCCAGGGGTGGGCCAACGTCCTGACTTTC.